The 24 T cell receptor beta chains listed next were all sequenced from one sample in a study of beta chain features in type 1 diabetes. What these receptors recognize is not known. Study-level results: Among all four CD4+ subsets, Type 1 diabetes patients had TCRB CDR3s that were moderately but significantly shorter.

Reverse transcription of all isolated RNA meant that expressed TCRB transcripts were sequenced. Data came from immunoSEQ multiplex PCR; TCRdb stores just in-frame clones and leaves some out. The profile shows roughly 260,000 clones, roughly 21% of them singletons. The sample comprised naive CD4+ T cells from blood. The receptor set was obtained from a woman aged 40-49 years with type 1 diabetes.

The sample holds a few counts of this clone. The chain joins TRBV9 to TRBJ1-1; 11 nucleotides align to TRBD1. V lost 0 bases and J lost 3; bases outside the gene matches: 4. From germline, CDR1 is SGDLS and CDR2 YYNGEE. CDR3 length: 16 residues. CDR3 region: CASSVVGTGGYTEAFF. The CDR3 DNA sequence: TGTGCCAGCAGCGTAGTTGGGACAGGGGGGTACACTGAAGCTTTCTTT.

The rearrangement links TRBV30 to TRBJ1-4; a weak D match, TRBD1 (5 bases). V lost 1 base, J lost 4 bases, and 19 bases lay in between. Germline V gives CDR1 GTSNPN, CDR2 SVGIG (reference sequence). The CDR3 sequence is 17 residues long. Written as DNA, the CDR3 is TGTGCCTGGAGTGGGACCTGGGGGACTGAGTATAATGAAAAACTGTTTTTT. Amino acids: CAWSGTWGTEYNEKLFF. Full variable domain (missing parts from reference TRBV30 and TRBJ1-4): SQTIHQWPATLVQPVGSPLSLECTVEGTSNPNLYWYRQAAGRGLQLLFYSVGIGQISSEVPQNLSASRPQDRQFILSSKKLLLSDSGFYLCAWSGTWGTEYNEKLFFGSGTQLSVL.

This clone was detected only a few times. V usage is TRBV7-2 and J usage is TRBJ2-3, with D perhaps matching TRBD2 (6 bases). CDR1 is SGHTA and CDR2 is FQGNSA in the germline V gene. CDR3 length: 15 residues. With 1 base removed from V and 2 bases from J, the gap between germline ends came to 10 bases. DNA of the CDR3: TGTGCCAGCAGCTTAGTCGGGAGTTACACAGATACGCAGTATTTT. This sequence encodes CASSLVGSYTDTQYF.

This clone was found a few times. This same CDR3 is encoded by further DNA sequences in the sample. This chain connects TRBV5-1 to TRBJ2-5; the match to TRBD2 covers 13 bases. The CDR3 sequence is 14 residues long. V was pared by 3 bases and J by 5 bases, with 1 base of the junction left unmatched. From germline, CDR1 is SGHRS and CDR2 YFSETQ. The CDR3 DNA reads as TGCGCCAGCAGCTGGGGACTAGCGGGGGAGACCCAGTACTTC. Translated, it gives CASSWGLAGETQYF.

The chain carries TRBV7-8 and TRBJ2-5; 7 nucleotides agree with TRBD2. With V trimmed by 4 bases and J by 4 bases, 6 bases remained unmatched. CDR1 and CDR2 from the germline V gene are SGHVS and FQNEAQ. The CDR3 has 14 amino acids. The CDR3 coding sequence is TGTGCCAGCAGCTCTAACCCGGGGGGAGAGACCCAGTACTTC. Its protein is CASSSNPGGETQYF.

The rearrangement links TRBV7-8 to TRBJ2-3; 8 bases are shared with TRBD1. Trimming cost V 3 bases and J 0 bases; bases outside gene matches: 5. Germline-derived CDR1 and CDR2 are SGHVS and FQNEAQ. The CDR3 contains 16 residues. CDR3 residues: CASSFQGQASTDTQYF. CDR3 bases: TGTGCCAGCAGCTTCCAGGGACAGGCCAGCACAGATACGCAGTATTTT.

This chain links TRBV7-2 with TRBJ2-1, with a weak D call TRBD2 (6 bases). The CDR3 has 17 amino acids. Germline V gene lookup returns CDR1 SGHTA and CDR2 FQGNSA. Trimming stripped 7 bases from V and 4 bases from J, with 23 bases between. For the CDR3, the DNA is TGTGCCAGCACCCTATTAGGAGTCGGCGGGGCGTACAATGAGCAGTTCTTC. As protein: CASTLLGVGGAYNEQFF.

The J gene is TRBJ2-2, the V gene TRBV29-1; tentative D call: TRBD1 (5 bases). Germline-derived CDR1 and CDR2 are SQVTM and ANQGSEA. There are 14 residues in the CDR3. V was trimmed by 4 bases and J by 2 bases, leaving 11 bases between them. CDR3 sequence reads: CSVVPDRNTGELFF. The CDR3 DNA reads as TGCAGCGTTGTGCCCGACAGAAACACCGGGGAGCTGTTTTTT.

The chain is built from TRBV9 and TRBJ2-3, with TRBD1 identical over 10 bases. This CDR3 spans 17 amino acids. The junction had 7 bases not matched to a gene; V was cut back by 3 bases and J by 0 bases. The germline CDR1 and CDR2 sequences are SGDLS and YYNGEE. CDR3 protein: CASSAGQGLLSTDTQYF. The CDR3 coding sequence is TGTGCCAGCAGCGCGGGACAGGGGCTTCTTAGCACAGATACGCAGTATTTT.

This clone was counted only a few times. The rearrangement links TRBV29-1 to TRBJ2-3; 12 bases are shared with TRBD2. CDR3 length equals 14 residues. The V gene end was trimmed by 7 bases and the J gene end by 2 bases; junction bases not matched to a gene: 4. The germline gives CDR1 SQVTM, CDR2 ANQGSEA. CDR3 sequence (DNA): TGCAGCGCCCGGACTAGCGGGGACACAGATACGCAGTATTTT. Its protein product is CSARTSGDTDTQYF.

The chain carries TRBV7-9 and TRBJ2-1; 10 bases are shared with TRBD2. V trimming: 0 bases; J trimming: 13 bases; junction bases outside the gene matches: 3. CDR1 and CDR2 from the germline V gene are SEHNR and FQNEAQ (reference sequence). The CDR3 covers 13 residues. Here the CDR3 reads CASSLAVAGGQFF. The CDR3 DNA reads TGTGCCAGCAGCTTAGCTGTAGCGGGAGGACAGTTCTTC.

This sequence joins TRBV29-1 and TRBJ1-1; D is unresolved. Trimming shortened V by 4 bases and J by 7 bases, and 10 bases separated the two germline ends. Germline assignment: CDR1 SQVTM and CDR2 ANQGSEA. The CDR3 has 11 amino acids. The CDR3 spells CSVGQANEAFF. DNA for the CDR3: TGCAGCGTTGGGCAGGCCAATGAAGCTTTCTTT.

V usage is TRBV6-5 and J usage is TRBJ2-5; tentative D call: TRBD1 (6 bases). With 5 bases removed from V and 5 bases from J, the gap between germline ends came to 18 bases. Germline loops: CDR1 MNHEY, CDR2 SVGAGI. The CDR3 has 15 residues. The CDR3 nucleotides read TGTGCCAGCAGTCCTCCAGGGGACCTGGGGGAGACCCAGTACTTC. It specifies CASSPPGDLGETQYF.

The chain couples TRBV9 to TRBJ2-1; D possibly corresponds to TRBD2 (6 bases). The V gene's germline CDR1 is SGDLS and CDR2 YYNGEE. The CDR3 consists of 15 residues. V shed 0 bases and J shed 7 bases, with 14 bases lying between them. Written as DNA, the CDR3 is TGTGCCAGCAGCGTAGTCGGGAGATCAGAGAATGAGCAGTTCTTC. Its translation is CASSVVGRSENEQFF.

The gene calls are TRBV4-1 and TRBJ1-5; D remains unclear. This CDR3 spans 16 amino acids. V was cut by 0 bases and J by 0 bases, with 9 bases left in between. From germline, CDR1 is MGHRA and CDR2 YSYEKL. CDR3 DNA sequence: TGCGCCAGCAGCCAAGATCTAGGCTTTAGCAATCAGCCCCAGCATTTT. This sequence encodes CASSQDLGFSNQPQHF.

This clone was seen a handful of times. This chain joins TRBV11-2 and TRBJ2-1; 10 nucleotides align to TRBD2. With 7 bases clipped from V and 6 bases from J, the junction kept 9 bases outside the gene matches. The length of the CDR3 is 15 residues. Germline V gene lookup returns CDR1 SGHAT and CDR2 FQNNGV. The CDR3 DNA sequence: TGTGCCAGCAAACCGGGACTAGCGAGACGCAATGAGCAGTTCTTC. Residues: CASKPGLARRNEQFF.

The rearrangement joins TRBV27 to TRBJ1-2, with TRBD1 as a possible D gene (6 bases). The V end lost 4 bases, the J end lost 4 bases, and 16 bases lay between the germline ends. Germline V gene data show CDR1 as MNHEY and CDR2 as SMNVEV (reference sequence). CDR3 length: 15 residues. Here the CDR3 reads CASSSTTTGVYGYTF. The CDR3 DNA reads TGTGCCAGCAGTTCAACCACGACAGGCGTCTATGGCTACACCTTC.

The V gene is TRBV7-2, the J gene TRBJ1-5; 8 nucleotides agree with TRBD1. After removal of 4 bases from V and 4 bases from J, the junction contained 6 bases not matched to a gene. The CDR3 has 15 residues. The germline gives CDR1 SGHTA, CDR2 FQGNSA. As DNA, the CDR3 is TGTGCCAGCAGCTCCCAGACAGGGGCAAATCAGCCCCAGCATTTT. Protein product: CASSSQTGANQPQHF. Together with reference TRBV7-2 and TRBJ1-5, the CDR3 gives the full variable domain: GAGVSQSPSNKVTEKGKDVELRCDPISGHTALYWYRQSLGQGLEFLIYFQGNSAPDKSGLPSDRFSAERTGGSVSTLTIQRTQQEDSAVYLCASSSQTGANQPQHFGDGTRLSIL.

This clone has just a few counts. The chain carries TRBV5-1 and TRBJ2-7; D remains ambiguous. CDR3 length equals 14 residues. Trimming cost V 1 base and J 0 bases, with 8 bases left between them. Germline V lookup: CDR1 SGHRS, CDR2 YFSETQ. This CDR3 is CASSLIESSYEQYF. DNA for the CDR3: TGCGCCAGCAGCTTGATAGAGAGCTCCTACGAGCAGTACTTC.

On this clone itself: Other DNA sequences of this sample code for an identical CDR3. The chain couples TRBV7-2 to TRBJ1-5; D is undetermined. The CDR3 totals 12 residues. The germline V and J ends were trimmed by 3 bases and 4 bases, with 4 bases remaining between them. CDR1 is SGHTA and CDR2 is FQGNSA in the germline V gene. CDR3 loop: CASSFLNQPQHF. The CDR3 nucleotides are TGTGCCAGCAGCTTCCTAAATCAGCCCCAGCATTTT.

The chain recombines TRBV25-1 with TRBJ1-2; 12 bases map to TRBD1. J was trimmed by 4 bases and V by 6 bases; bases with no gene match: 3. Germline values: CDR1 MGHDK, CDR2 SYGVNS. The CDR3 is made up of 14 amino acids. The CDR3 DNA reads as TGTGCCAGCAGCGGGACAGGGGGCGTCTATGGCTACACCTTC. Protein product: CASSGTGGVYGYTF.

The chain has TRBV2 and TRBJ1-2; D remains ambiguous. CDR1 and CDR2 from the germline V gene are SNHLY and FYNNEI. Trimming shortened V by 9 bases and J by 7 bases, and 18 bases separated the two germline ends. CDR3 length: 13 amino acids. CDR3 DNA: TGTGCCAGTAAGTTGGGGAGAGAGAGTGGCTACACCTTC. Its protein is CASKLGRESGYTF. Looking up the rest from reference TRBV2 and TRBJ1-2 gives the full variable domain: EPEVTQTPSHQVTQMGQEVILRCVPISNHLYFYWYRQILGQKVEFLVSFYNNEISEKSEIFDDQFSVERPDGSNFTLKIRSTKLEDSAMYFCASKLGRESGYTFGSGTRLTVV.

The sample holds a few counts of this clone. The rearrangement uses TRBV4-2 and TRBJ1-4, with no clear D. The germline V gene has CDR1 LGHNA and CDR2 YNFKEQ. The V end was cut by 4 bases, the J end by 8 bases, with 11 bases between. The CDR3 totals 13 residues. The CDR3 loop reads CASSPTTGEKLFF. CDR3 bases: TGTGCCAGCAGCCCGACTACCGGGGAAAAACTGTTTTTT.

This clone has just a few counts. This chain links TRBV29-1 with TRBJ2-7; D is possibly TRBD2 (5 bases). V dropped 7 bases and J dropped 3 bases, with 13 bases sitting between them. The CDR3 extends over 12 amino acids. Germline CDR1 reads SQVTM; CDR2 reads ANQGSEA. The CDR3 loop is CSASQRDYEQYF. For the CDR3, the DNA is TGCAGCGCTTCTCAGAGGGACTACGAGCAGTACTTC.